This T cell receptor beta chain was found in a study of long-term antiretroviral therapy in people with HIV. CDR3 length: 16 amino acids. The V and J ends lost 3 bases and 3 bases, in that order; junction bases with no gene match: 8. The germline gives CDR1 SNHLY, CDR2 FYNNEI. This clone was observed a few times. For each donor, at least one pre-ART and at least two post-ART PBMC samples were available. Runs used v3.0 of the immunoSEQ assay and were done at survey level. Only in-frame clones appear in the TCRdb table, and some are missing; sequencing was by immunoSEQ multiplex PCR. The table includes approximately 25,000 clones, approximately 81% detected once.

The receptor comes from a man in his forties with HIV. Here the sequenced sample was unsorted PBMCs, taken 4.7 to 5 years after starting antiretroviral therapy. V is TRBV2 and J is TRBJ2-1, with TRBD2 matching over 7 bases. The CDR3: CASSDGAGVGYNEQFF. CDR3 nucleotides: TGTGCCAGCAGTGATGGTGCGGGAGTAGGCTACAATGAGCAGTTCTTC.